The 12 T cell receptor beta chains below come from one sample, sequenced in a study of response to subunit inactivated influenza vaccine. TCRdb recomputed calls from the RT-PCR reads with MiXCR, one row per CDR3 protein. The top ten clones hold more than 9.5% of a sample with around 570,000 distinct CDR3 sequences, 11% of them seen once. The sample was also reused in another study, on T cells expressing NK-cell markers. That paper states: UMIs were included in TCR beta cDNA generated by 5'RACE template switching.

The sequenced sample was PBMCs from blood, obtained on the day of vaccination. These receptors all come from a man aged 50-60 years who received an inactivated influenza vaccine.

The chain is built from TRBV6-2 or TRBV6-3 and TRBJ2-5, with TRBD2 as a possible D gene (5 bases). V was shortened by 6 bases and J by 6 bases, with 17 bases between the two germline ends. From germline, CDR1 is MNHEY and CDR2 SVGEGT. The CDR3 length is 14 residues. CDR3 nucleotide sequence: TGTGCCAGCAGCCTACGCGAGGGAATGAAGACCCAGTACTTC. This encodes CASSLREGMKTQYF.

The chain carries TRBV7-2 and TRBJ1-1; D perhaps matches TRBD1 (6 bases). In germline, CDR1 is SGHTA, CDR2 FQGNSA. V lost 2 bases to trimming and J lost 7 bases, with 14 bases between them. This CDR3 comprises 14 residues. Here the CDR3 DNA reads TGTGCCAGCAGCTTACACGGGAGACAGGATGAAGCTTTCTTT. This sequence encodes CASSLHGRQDEAFF.

This clonotype was observed a handful of times. The V gene is TRBV9, the J gene TRBJ2-7; D is ambiguous. Germline CDR1 and CDR2: SGDLS and YYNGEE. Trimming removed 0 bases at V and 5 bases at J, with 18 bases between. This CDR3 is built from 16 residues. DNA of the CDR3: TGTGCCAGCAGCGTAGGGCACGAGACATTCTATAACGAGCAGTACTTC. Encoded protein: CASSVGHETFYNEQYF.

This clonotype was picked up many times. J is TRBJ1-5 and V is TRBV6-2 or TRBV6-3; the D is unclear. The CDR3 is 15 amino acids. Germline assignment: CDR1 MNHEY and CDR2 SVGEGT. V lost 6 bases and J 2 bases, leaving 14 bases between the germline ends. The CDR3 coding sequence is TGTGCCAGCAGGGAACCAGGAGGCGGCAATCAGCCCCAGCATTTT. Protein sequence: CASREPGGGNQPQHF.

The chain couples TRBV29-1 to TRBJ2-7, with 10 nucleotides matching TRBD2. Germline V gene lookup returns CDR1 SQVTM and CDR2 ANQGSEA. With V trimmed by 6 bases and J by 13 bases, 9 bases remained unmatched. The CDR3 has 11 amino acids. DNA for the CDR3: TGCAGCGTAAGGACTAGCGGCGAAAGCTACTTC. Translated, it gives CSVRTSGESYF.

The rearrangement links TRBV20-1 to TRBJ2-1; 10 nucleotides align to TRBD2. From germline, CDR1 is DFQATT and CDR2 SNEGSKA (reference sequence). V gave up 1 base and J gave up 5 bases; unmatched junction bases: 2. The CDR3 runs 14 residues. CDR3 residues: CSARGSGGDNEQFF. The CDR3, as DNA: TGCAGTGCTAGAGGGAGCGGGGGGGACAATGAGCAGTTCTTC.

As DNA, the CDR3 is TGTGCCAGCAGCGTAGGGGGACAGGCCGGGGAGCTGTTTTTT. This gives the protein CASSVGGQAGELFF. The chain joins TRBV9 to TRBJ2-2, with 8 bases identical to TRBD1. Trimming at V came to 0 bases and at J to 6 bases, leaving 1 base not matched to a gene. This CDR3 contains 14 residues. Germline values: CDR1 SGDLS, CDR2 YYNGEE.

The rearrangement uses TRBV27 and TRBJ1-1; 8 nucleotides match TRBD1. Trimming at V came to 2 bases and at J to 6 bases, leaving 5 bases not matched to a gene. Germline CDR1 is MNHEY and CDR2 is SMNVEV (reference sequence). The CDR3 totals 14 residues. CDR3 nucleotides: TGTGCCAGCAGTTTAACCCACAGGGGGGCTGAAGCTTTCTTT. Translation: CASSLTHRGAEAFF.

The chain uses TRBV12-3 or TRBV12-4 and TRBJ2-7, with D perhaps matching TRBD1 (6 bases). V lost 6 bases and J lost 4, with 13 bases in between. This CDR3 is built from 13 residues. CDR3 coding DNA: TGTGCCAGCAGCCAAGGGGGTATATACGAGCAGTACTTC. Protein sequence: CASSQGGIYEQYF.

This chain uses TRBV5-1 with TRBJ2-5; D gene unclear. Deletions cut 0 bases from V and 0 bases from J, with 9 bases between. The CDR3 spans 15 residues. Germline V lookup: CDR1 SGHRS, CDR2 YFSETQ. In DNA, the CDR3 is TGCGCCAGCAGCTTGGCCTGGCGCAACCAAGAGACCCAGTACTTC. This gives the protein CASSLAWRNQETQYF.

The CDR3 here is CASSQLTHDGEQYF. In DNA form, the CDR3 reads TGTGCCAGCAGCCAACTTACTCACGACGGTGAGCAGTACTTC. This sequence joins TRBV14 and TRBJ2-7; D is undetermined. V was shortened by 2 bases and J by 7 bases, with 15 bases between the two germline ends. Germline V gene data show CDR1 as SGHDN and CDR2 as FVKESK. The CDR3 has 14 amino acids.

The chain combines TRBV12-3 or TRBV12-4 with TRBJ2-1; D perhaps matches TRBD1 (5 bases). There are 16 residues in the CDR3. V lost 6 bases and J lost 0, with 15 bases in between. The DNA for the CDR3 is TGTGCCAGCAGGCCCGAGACAGCCCCCTCCTACAATGAGCAGTTCTTC. Translation: CASRPETAPSYNEQFF.